One sample yielded the 12 T cell receptor beta chains listed below, sequenced in a study of identical twins. TCRdb itself ran the 5' RACE reads through MiXCR, one entry per CDR3 protein. This table has roughly 720,000 distinct CDR3 sequences, 15% to 20% appearing once. The data also belong to a second study, concerning T cells expressing NK-cell markers.

The sequenced sample was PBMCs. These receptors were obtained from a woman aged 18-30 years in good health.

This clonotype has ten or more counts. This chain joins TRBV5-1 and TRBJ2-5; 10 nucleotides agree with TRBD2. CDR3 size: 16 residues. The germline gives CDR1 SGHRS, CDR2 YFSETQ. V shed 1 base, J shed 2 bases, and the junction held 5 bases outside the gene matches. CDR3 bases: TGCGCCAGCAGCTTGAAAGCGGGGGGGCCACAAGAGACCCAGTACTTC. This encodes CASSLKAGGPQETQYF.

The chain employs TRBV5-1 and TRBJ2-2; 10 positions agree with TRBD2. The CDR3 runs to 17 residues. Germline lookup yields CDR1 SGHRS and CDR2 YFSETQ. Germline trimming cut 1 base from V and 2 bases from J; bases unmatched to any gene: 5. The DNA for the CDR3 is TGCGCCAGCAGCTTGTGGCTAGCGGGGGCCAACACCGGGGAGCTGTTTTTT. Amino acid sequence: CASSLWLAGANTGELFF.

V and J are TRBV7-9 and TRBJ2-1; TRBD1 aligns across 10 bases. The CDR3 has 15 amino acids. The junction had 5 bases not matched to a gene; V was cut back by 4 bases and J by 5 bases. The germline gives CDR1 SEHNR, CDR2 FQNEAQ (reference sequence). The CDR3 bases are TGTGCCAGCAGCTCAGGGGACAGGGGCCACAATGAGCAGTTCTTC. It encodes CASSSGDRGHNEQFF.

This clonotype was recorded at least ten times. The chain uses TRBV5-6 and TRBJ2-5; a possible D gene is TRBD1 (6 bases). Germline V gene sequence: CDR1 SGHDT, CDR2 YYEEEE. The CDR3 has 14 amino acids. V lost 4 bases and J 3 bases, leaving 13 bases between the germline ends. The CDR3 DNA reads as TGTGCCAGCAGCCAGGGGCCAGGAAAAGAGACCCAGTACTTC. Translating it yields CASSQGPGKETQYF.

This clonotype was counted a few times. The gene calls are TRBV6-5 and TRBJ2-1; the D gene is possibly TRBD2 (7 bases). The CDR3 sequence is 18 residues long. V gave up 4 bases and J gave up 0 bases, with 19 bases separating them. CDR1 and CDR2 (germline): MNHEY, SVGAGI. CDR3 DNA: TGTGCCAGCAGTTCCCCTCGACGGGGGGCGAGCTCCTACAATGAGCAGTTCTTC. Its translation is CASSSPRRGASSYNEQFF.

The chain joins TRBV5-6 to TRBJ2-2, with D possibly called TRBD1 or TRBD2 (5 bases each). The germline V gene encodes CDR1 SGHDT and CDR2 YYEEEE. CDR3 length equals 15 residues. The germline V and J ends were trimmed by 3 bases and 4 bases, with 13 bases remaining between them. The CDR3 here is CASSYEPGTTGELFF. CDR3 DNA: TGTGCCAGCAGCTATGAGCCGGGGACCACCGGGGAGCTGTTTTTT.

This clonotype was observed a few times. This rearrangement joins TRBV7-6 to TRBJ2-5, with D possibly TRBD2 on 5 matching bases. The V gene lost 5 bases and the J gene lost 2 bases, with 15 bases spanning the gap. CDR3 length: 15 residues. Per germline, CDR1 SGHVS and CDR2 FNYEAQ. The CDR3 DNA reads as TGTGCCAGCAGCCCGCGACCCGGGAATCAAGAGACCCAGTACTTC. It yields the protein CASSPRPGNQETQYF.

The V gene is TRBV2, the J gene TRBJ2-5; 9 nucleotides match TRBD2. Trimming removed 4 bases from V and 3 bases from J; junction bases left unmatched: 6. CDR3 length equals 15 residues. Germline V lookup: CDR1 SNHLY, CDR2 FYNNEI. CDR3 protein: CASSGSGGTEETQYF. The CDR3 nucleotides are TGTGCCAGCAGTGGGAGCGGGGGGACCGAAGAGACCCAGTACTTC.

This clonotype came up a few times. One end of the junction does not line up with germline, which may come from a read error. The J gene is TRBJ2-1, the V gene TRBV12-3 or TRBV12-4; D gene ambiguous. The CDR3 extends over 12 amino acids. Here the CDR3 DNA reads TGTGCCAGCAGTTTCCTCCTACGGGTCTCGGTCTTC. It is translated as CASSFLLRVSVF.

The chain uses TRBV5-1 and TRBJ1-1; D not certain. With 2 bases removed from V and 5 bases from J, the gap between germline ends came to 16 bases. Germline V gene sequence: CDR1 SGHRS, CDR2 YFSETQ. This CDR3 has 15 residues. This chain's CDR3 is CASSFTENSRTEAFF. Here the CDR3 DNA reads TGCGCCAGCAGCTTCACGGAAAACTCGAGAACTGAAGCTTTCTTT.

This clonotype was observed a handful of times. The chain joins TRBV29-1 to TRBJ1-1; D possibly corresponds to TRBD1 (5 bases). Trimming removed 7 bases from V and 4 bases from J, with 10 bases in between. Looked up from germline, CDR1 is SQVTM and CDR2 is ANQGSEA. This CDR3 spans 11 amino acids. CDR3 nucleotides: TGCAGCGGGGACCTCGGCACTGAAGCTTTCTTT. Translating gives CSGDLGTEAFF.

This chain joins TRBV5-6 and TRBJ1-5, with D unclear. V dropped 1 base and J dropped 2 bases, with 7 bases sitting between them. The CDR3 runs 14 residues. CDR1 and CDR2 from the germline V gene are SGHDT and YYEEEE. In nucleotides, the CDR3 is TGTGCCAGCAGCTTGTACGGTGGCAATCAGCCCCAGCATTTT. It specifies CASSLYGGNQPQHF.